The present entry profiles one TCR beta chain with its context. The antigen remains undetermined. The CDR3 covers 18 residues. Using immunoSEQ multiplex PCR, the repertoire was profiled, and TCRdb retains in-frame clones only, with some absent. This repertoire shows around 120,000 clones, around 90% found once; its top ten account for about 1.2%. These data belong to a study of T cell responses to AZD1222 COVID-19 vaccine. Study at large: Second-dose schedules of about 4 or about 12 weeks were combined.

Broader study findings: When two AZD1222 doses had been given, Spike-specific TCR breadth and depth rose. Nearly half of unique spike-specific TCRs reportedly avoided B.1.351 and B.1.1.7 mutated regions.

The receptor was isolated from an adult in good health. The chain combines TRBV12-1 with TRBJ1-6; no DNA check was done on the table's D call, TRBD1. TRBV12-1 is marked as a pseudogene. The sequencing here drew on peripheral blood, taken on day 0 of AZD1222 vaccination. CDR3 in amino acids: CASNFYRGQGAGNSPLHF. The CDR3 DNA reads TGTGCCAGCAACTTTTATCGGGGACAGGGGGCAGGAAATTCACCCCTCCACTTT.